These T cell receptor beta chains were read from a single sample in a study of control samples from healthy donors and cancer patients. Libraries were prepared by immunoSEQ multiplex PCR; TCRdb keeps only in-frame clonotypes and omits some of them. Among some 77,000 clones listed, around 90% were seen once. Material: blood. The receptors come from a woman between 55 and 75 years old in good health. Both conserved end residues are part of each CDR3. The D gene is left open where the match is weak. The size entry is marked missing in some rows and otherwise reads once, few, many or a size class.

d_call	v_call	j_call	clone_size	cdr3_nt	cdr3_aa
NA	TRBV28	TRBJ1-2	NA	TGTGCCAGCAGCCCCCGCGAGTTTGGCTACACCTTC	CASSPREFGYTF
NA	TRBV7-2	TRBJ1-3	few	TGTGCCAGCAGCTTACTCGGGGGTCACGGAAACACCATATATTTT	CASSLLGGHGNTIYF
TRBD2	TRBV9	TRBJ2-5	NA	TGTGCCAGCAGCGTAGGGGCTAGCGGGGAAGAGACCCAGTACTTC	CASSVGASGEETQYF
NA	TRBV10-3	TRBJ2-7	NA	TGTGCCATCAGTGATCGGTACGAGCAGTACTTC	CAISDRYEQYF
TRBD2	TRBV30	TRBJ2-5	NA	TGTGCCTGGAGTGTAGTAGCGGGAGTGATGAAGACCCAGTACTTC	CAWSVVAGVMKTQYF
NA	TRBV4-3	TRBJ2-7	NA	TGCGCCAGCAGCCAATGGAGGGGCTACGAGCAGTACTTC	CASSQWRGYEQYF
NA	TRBV9	TRBJ2-5	NA	TGTGCCAGCAGCCTAACGCCTAGTGGGGAGACCCAGTACTTC	CASSLTPSGETQYF
NA	TRBV4-2	TRBJ2-3	NA	TGTGCCAGCAGCCTAACAACGTCTAGCACAGATACGCAGTATTTT	CASSLTTSSTDTQYF
NA	TRBV5-1	TRBJ1-1	NA	TGCGCCAGCAGCTTGCAAGAGGCCGGCCGAAGGACTGAAGCTTTCTTT	CASSLQEAGRRTEAFF
NA	TRBV30	TRBJ1-2	NA	TGTGCCTGGGCCCTGGCGGGGGGGTGGGGTGGCTACACCTTC	CAWALAGGWGGYTF
NA	TRBV28	TRBJ2-7	NA	TGTGCCAGCAGTCGCGGGCCGGCGGGGGAGCAGTACTTC	CASSRGPAGEQYF
NA	TRBV5-1	TRBJ1-1	NA	TGCGCCAGCAGCTTGGGAGGGGGTCTAGTGAACACTGAAGCTTTCTTT	CASSLGGGLVNTEAFF
NA	TRBV18	TRBJ2-3	once	TGTGCCAGCTCACCAAGAGCAGATACGCAGTATTTT	CASSPRADTQYF
NA	TRBV30	TRBJ1-5	NA	TGTGCCTGGAGTGTGGGGGCGCGGGATCAGCCCCAGCATTTT	CAWSVGARDQPQHF
NA	TRBV2	TRBJ1-1	NA	TGTGCCAGCAGTGAGGGTGTGAACACTGAAGCTTTCTTT	CASSEGVNTEAFF
NA	TRBV3-1/TRBV3-2	TRBJ1-6	NA	TGTGCCAGCAGCCAAGATCCCGCGGTGGGGGAAGATTCACCCCTCCACTTT	CASSQDPAVGEDSPLHF
TRBD1	TRBV6-5	TRBJ1-5	NA	TGTGCCAGCAACACAGGGGCCCCCTCGCCCCAGCATTTT	CASNTGAPSPQHF
TRBD1	TRBV5-1	TRBJ2-7	NA	TGCGCCAGCAGCTTGGGGGGGACAGGATACGAGCAGTACTTC	CASSLGGTGYEQYF